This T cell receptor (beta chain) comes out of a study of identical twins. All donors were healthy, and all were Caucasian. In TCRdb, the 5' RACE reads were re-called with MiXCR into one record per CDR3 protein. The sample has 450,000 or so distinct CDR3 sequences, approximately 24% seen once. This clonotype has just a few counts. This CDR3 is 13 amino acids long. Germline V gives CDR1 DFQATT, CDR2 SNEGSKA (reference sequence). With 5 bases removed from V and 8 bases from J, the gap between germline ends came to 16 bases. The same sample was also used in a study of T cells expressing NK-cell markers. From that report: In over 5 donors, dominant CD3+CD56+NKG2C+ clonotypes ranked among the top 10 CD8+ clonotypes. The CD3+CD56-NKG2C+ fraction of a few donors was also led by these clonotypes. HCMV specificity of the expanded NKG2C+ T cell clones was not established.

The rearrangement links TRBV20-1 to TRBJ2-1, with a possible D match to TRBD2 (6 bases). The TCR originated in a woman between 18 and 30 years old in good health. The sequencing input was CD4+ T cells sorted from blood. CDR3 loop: CSAYETSSHEQFF. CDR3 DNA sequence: TGCAGTGCTTATGAAACTAGCTCCCATGAGCAGTTCTTC.